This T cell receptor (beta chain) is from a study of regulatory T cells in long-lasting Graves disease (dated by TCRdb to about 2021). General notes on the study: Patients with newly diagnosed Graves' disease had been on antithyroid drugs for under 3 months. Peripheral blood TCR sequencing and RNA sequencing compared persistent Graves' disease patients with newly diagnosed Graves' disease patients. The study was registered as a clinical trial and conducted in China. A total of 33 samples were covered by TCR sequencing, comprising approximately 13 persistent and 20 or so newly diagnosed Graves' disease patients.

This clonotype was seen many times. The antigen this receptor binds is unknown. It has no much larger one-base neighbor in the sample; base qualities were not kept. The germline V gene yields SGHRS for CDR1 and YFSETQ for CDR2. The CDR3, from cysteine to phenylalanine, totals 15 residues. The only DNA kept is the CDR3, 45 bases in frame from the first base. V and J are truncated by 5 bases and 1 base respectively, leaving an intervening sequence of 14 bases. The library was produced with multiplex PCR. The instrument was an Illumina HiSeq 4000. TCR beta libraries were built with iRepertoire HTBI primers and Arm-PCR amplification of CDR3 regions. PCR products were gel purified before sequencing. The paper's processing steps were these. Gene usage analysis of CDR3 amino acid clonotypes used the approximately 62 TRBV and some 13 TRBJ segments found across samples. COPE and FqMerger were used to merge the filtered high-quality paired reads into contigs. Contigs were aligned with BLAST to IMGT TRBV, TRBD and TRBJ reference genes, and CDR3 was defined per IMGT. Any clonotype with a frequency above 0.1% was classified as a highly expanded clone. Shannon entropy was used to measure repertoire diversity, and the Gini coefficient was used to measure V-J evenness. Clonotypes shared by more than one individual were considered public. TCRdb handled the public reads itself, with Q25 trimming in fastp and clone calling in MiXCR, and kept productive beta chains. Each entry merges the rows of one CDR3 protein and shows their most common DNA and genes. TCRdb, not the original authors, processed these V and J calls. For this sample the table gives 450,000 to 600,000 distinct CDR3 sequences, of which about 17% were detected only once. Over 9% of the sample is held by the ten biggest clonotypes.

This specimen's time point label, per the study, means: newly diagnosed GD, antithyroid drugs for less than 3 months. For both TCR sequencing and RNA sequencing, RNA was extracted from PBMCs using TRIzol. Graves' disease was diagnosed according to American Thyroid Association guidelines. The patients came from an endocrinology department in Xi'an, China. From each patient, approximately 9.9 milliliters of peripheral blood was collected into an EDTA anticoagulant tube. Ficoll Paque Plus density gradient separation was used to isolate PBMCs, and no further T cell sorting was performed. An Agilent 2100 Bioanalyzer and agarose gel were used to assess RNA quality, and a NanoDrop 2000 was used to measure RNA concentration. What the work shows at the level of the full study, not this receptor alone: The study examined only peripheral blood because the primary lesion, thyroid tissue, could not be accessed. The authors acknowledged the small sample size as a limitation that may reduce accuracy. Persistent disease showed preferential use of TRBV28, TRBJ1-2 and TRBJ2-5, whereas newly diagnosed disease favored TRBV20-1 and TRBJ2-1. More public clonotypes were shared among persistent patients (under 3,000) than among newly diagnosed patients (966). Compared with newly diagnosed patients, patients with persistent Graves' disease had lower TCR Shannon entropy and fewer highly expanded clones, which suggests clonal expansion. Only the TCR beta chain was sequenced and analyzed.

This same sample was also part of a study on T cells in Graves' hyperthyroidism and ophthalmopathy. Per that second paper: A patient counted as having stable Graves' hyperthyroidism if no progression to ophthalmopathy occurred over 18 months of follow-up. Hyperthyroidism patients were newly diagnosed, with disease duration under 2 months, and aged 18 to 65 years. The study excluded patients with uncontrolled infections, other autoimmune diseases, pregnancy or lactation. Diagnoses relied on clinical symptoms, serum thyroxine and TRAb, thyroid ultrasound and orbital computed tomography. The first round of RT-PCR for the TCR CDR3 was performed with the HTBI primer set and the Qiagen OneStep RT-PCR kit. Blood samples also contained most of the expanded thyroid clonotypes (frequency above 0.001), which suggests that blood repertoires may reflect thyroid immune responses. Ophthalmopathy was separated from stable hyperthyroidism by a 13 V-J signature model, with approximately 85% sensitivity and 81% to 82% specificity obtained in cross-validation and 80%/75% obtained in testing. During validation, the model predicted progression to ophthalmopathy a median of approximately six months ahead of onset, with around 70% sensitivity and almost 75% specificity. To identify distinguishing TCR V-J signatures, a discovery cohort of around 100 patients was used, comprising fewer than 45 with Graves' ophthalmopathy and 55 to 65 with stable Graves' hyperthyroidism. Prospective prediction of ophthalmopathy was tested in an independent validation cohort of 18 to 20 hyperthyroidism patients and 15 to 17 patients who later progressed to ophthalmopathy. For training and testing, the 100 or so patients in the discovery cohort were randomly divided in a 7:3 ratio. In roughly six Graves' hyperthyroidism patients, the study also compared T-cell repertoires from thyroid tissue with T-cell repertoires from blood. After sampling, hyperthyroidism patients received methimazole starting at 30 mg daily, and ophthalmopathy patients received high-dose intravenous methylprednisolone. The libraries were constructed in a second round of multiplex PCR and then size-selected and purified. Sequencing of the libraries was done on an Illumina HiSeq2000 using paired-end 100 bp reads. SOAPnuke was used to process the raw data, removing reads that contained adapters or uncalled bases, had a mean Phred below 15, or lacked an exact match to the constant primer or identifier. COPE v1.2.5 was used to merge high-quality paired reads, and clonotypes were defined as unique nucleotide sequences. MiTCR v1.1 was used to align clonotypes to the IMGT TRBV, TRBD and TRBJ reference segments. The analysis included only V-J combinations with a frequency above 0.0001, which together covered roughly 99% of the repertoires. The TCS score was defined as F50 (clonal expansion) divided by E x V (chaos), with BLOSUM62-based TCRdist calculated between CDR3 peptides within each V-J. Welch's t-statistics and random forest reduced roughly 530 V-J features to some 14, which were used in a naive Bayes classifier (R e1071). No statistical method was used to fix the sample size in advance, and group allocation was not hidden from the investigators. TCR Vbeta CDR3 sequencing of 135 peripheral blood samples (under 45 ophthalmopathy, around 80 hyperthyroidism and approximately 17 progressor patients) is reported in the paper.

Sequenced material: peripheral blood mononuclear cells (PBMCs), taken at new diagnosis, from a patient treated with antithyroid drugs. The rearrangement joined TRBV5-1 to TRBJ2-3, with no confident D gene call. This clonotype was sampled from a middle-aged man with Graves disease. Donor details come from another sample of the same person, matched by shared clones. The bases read TGCGCCAGCAGGCATAGTTGGTATGGCACAGATACGCAGTATTTT. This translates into CASRHSWYGTDTQYF.